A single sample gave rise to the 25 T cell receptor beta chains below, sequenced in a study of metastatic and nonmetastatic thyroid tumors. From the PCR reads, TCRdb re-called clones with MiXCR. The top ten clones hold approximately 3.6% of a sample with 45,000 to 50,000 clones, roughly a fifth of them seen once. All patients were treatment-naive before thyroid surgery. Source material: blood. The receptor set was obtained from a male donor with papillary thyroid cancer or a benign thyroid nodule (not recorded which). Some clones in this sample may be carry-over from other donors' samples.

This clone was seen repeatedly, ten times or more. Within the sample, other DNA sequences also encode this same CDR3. In nucleotides, the CDR3 is TGTGCCACCACACAGGGGTTCACAGATACGCAGTATTTT. Translated, it gives CATTQGFTDTQYF. This chain links TRBV3-1 with TRBJ2-3; 7 bases align to TRBD1. With V trimmed by 10 bases and J by 2 bases, 6 bases remained unmatched. Germline values: CDR1 LGHDT, CDR2 YNNKEL (reference sequence). The CDR3 has 13 amino acids.

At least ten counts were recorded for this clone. CDR3 loop: CAWSSGAGDQPQHF. The CDR3 DNA is TGTGCCTGGAGCTCGGGAGCGGGAGATCAGCCCCAGCATTTT. The chain links TRBV30 to TRBJ1-5, with unresolved D. Germline values: CDR1 GTSNPN, CDR2 SVGIG (reference sequence). V was cut by 3 bases and J by 5 bases, with 14 bases left in between. This CDR3 spans 14 amino acids.

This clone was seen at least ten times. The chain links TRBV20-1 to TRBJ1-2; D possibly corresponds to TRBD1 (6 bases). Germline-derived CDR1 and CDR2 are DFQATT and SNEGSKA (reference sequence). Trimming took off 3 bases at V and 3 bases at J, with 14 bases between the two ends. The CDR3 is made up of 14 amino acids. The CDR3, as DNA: TGCAGTGCTAGCATAAAACAGGGAGACTATGGCTACACCTTC. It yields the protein CSASIKQGDYGYTF.

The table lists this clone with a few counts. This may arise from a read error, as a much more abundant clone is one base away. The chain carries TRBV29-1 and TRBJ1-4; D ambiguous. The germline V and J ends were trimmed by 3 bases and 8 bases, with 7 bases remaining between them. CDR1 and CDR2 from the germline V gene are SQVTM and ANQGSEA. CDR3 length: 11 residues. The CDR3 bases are TGCAGCGTTGACTCCGGCGAAAAACTGTTTTTT. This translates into CSVDSGEKLFF.

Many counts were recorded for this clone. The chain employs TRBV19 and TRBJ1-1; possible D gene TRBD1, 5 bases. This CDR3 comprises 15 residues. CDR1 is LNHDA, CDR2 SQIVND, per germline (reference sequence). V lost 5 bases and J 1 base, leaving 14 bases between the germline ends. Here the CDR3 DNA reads TGTGCCAGTAGTTTCTTCGGGGGAGGGAACACTGAAGCTTTCTTT. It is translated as CASSFFGGGNTEAFF.

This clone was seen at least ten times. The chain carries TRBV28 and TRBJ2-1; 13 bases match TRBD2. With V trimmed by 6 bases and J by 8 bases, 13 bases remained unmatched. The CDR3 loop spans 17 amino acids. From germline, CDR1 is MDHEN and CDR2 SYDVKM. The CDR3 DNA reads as TGTGCCAGCAGCCCTCTAGGACTAGCGGGAGAAGTTGATGAGCAGTTCTTC. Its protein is CASSPLGLAGEVDEQFF.

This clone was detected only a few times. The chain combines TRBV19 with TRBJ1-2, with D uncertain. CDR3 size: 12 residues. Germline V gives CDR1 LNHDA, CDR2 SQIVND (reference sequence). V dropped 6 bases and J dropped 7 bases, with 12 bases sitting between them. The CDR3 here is CASSPGLGGYTF. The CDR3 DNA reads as TGTGCCAGTAGCCCGGGTCTCGGTGGCTACACCTTC.

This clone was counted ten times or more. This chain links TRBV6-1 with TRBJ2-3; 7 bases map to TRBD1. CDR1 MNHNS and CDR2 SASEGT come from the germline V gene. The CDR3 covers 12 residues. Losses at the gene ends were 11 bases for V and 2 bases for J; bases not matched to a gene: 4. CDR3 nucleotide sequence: TGTGCCGGACAGGCTAACACAGATACGCAGTATTTT. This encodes CAGQANTDTQYF.

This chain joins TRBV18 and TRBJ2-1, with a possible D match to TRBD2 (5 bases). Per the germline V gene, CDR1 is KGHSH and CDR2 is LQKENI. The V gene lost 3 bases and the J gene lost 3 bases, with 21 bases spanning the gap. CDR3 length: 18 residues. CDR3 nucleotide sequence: TGTGCCAGCTCACCTTTCACTTTACTAGTGGGAATCTACAATGAGCAGTTCTTC. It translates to CASSPFTLLVGIYNEQFF.

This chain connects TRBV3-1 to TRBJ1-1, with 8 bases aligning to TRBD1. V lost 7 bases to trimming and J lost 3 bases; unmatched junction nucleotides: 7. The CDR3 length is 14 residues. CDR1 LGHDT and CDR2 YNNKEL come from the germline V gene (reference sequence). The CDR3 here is CASTLGQGYTEAFF. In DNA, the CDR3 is TGTGCCAGCACCTTAGGACAGGGTTACACTGAAGCTTTCTTT.

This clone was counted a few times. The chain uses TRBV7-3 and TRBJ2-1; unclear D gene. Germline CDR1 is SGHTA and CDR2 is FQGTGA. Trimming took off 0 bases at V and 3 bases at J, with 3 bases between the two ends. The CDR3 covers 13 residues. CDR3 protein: CASSLTGYNEQFF. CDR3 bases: TGTGCCAGCAGCTTAACTGGCTACAATGAGCAGTTCTTC.

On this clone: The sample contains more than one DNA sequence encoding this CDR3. The CDR3 protein is CASSYGTANTGELFF. DNA for the CDR3: TGTGCCAGCAGCTACGGGACGGCGAACACCGGGGAGCTGTTTTTT. The chain has TRBV7-3 and TRBJ2-2; D may correspond to TRBD1 or TRBD2 (5 bases each). The germline gives CDR1 SGHTA, CDR2 FQGTGA. V was cut by 4 bases and J by 0 bases, with 9 bases left in between. This CDR3 contains 15 residues.

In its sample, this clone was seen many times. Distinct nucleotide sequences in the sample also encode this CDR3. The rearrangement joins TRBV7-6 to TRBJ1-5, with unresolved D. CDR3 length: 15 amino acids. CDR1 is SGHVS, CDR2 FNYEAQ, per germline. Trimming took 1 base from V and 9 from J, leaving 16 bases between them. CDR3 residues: CASSLGTSGVGPQHF. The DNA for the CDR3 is TGTGCCAGCAGCTTAGGTACGAGTGGGGTAGGGCCCCAGCATTTT.

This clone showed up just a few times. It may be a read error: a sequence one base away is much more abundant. The CDR3 loop reads CASSDVRATDTQYF. Here the CDR3 DNA reads TGTGCCAGCAGTGACGTGAGAGCCACAGATACGCAGTATTTT. The gene calls are TRBV6-4 and TRBJ2-3; D call uncertain. The CDR3 sequence is 14 residues long. Trimming cost V 2 bases and J 2 bases, with 8 bases left between them. The germline V gene encodes CDR1 MRHNA and CDR2 SNTAGT.

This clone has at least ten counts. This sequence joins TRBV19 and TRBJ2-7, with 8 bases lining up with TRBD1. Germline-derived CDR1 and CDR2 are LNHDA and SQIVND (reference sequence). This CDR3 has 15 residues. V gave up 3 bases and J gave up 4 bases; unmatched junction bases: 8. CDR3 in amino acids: CASSIAGGGDYEQYF. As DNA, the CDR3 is TGTGCCAGTAGTATTGCAGGGGGCGGCGATTACGAGCAGTACTTC.

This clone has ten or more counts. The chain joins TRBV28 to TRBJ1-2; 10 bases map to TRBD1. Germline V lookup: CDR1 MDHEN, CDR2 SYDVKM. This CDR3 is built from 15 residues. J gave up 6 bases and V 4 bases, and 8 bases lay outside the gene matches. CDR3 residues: CASSSRQGAIDGYTF. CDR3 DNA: TGTGCCAGCAGTTCCCGACAGGGGGCTATCGATGGCTACACCTTC.

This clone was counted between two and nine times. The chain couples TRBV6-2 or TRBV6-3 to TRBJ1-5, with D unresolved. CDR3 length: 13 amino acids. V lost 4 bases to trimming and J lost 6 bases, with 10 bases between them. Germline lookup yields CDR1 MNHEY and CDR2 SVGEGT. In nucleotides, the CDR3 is TGTGCCAGCAGTTTTCCACCAGTTCAGCCCCAGCATTTT. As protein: CASSFPPVQPQHF.

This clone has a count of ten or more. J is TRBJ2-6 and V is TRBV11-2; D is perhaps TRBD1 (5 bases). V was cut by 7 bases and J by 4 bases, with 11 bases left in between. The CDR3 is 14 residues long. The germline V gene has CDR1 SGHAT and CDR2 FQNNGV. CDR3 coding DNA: TGTGCCAGCAACCCAGGGTTCGGGGCCAACGTCCTGACTTTC. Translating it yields CASNPGFGANVLTF.

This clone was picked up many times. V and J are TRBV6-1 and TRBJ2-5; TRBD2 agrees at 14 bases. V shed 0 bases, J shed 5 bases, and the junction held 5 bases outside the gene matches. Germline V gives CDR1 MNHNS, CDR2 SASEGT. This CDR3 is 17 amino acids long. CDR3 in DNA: TGTGCCAGCAGTGAAGCGGGACTAGCGGGGGATCGGGAGACCCAGTACTTC. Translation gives CASSEAGLAGDRETQYF.

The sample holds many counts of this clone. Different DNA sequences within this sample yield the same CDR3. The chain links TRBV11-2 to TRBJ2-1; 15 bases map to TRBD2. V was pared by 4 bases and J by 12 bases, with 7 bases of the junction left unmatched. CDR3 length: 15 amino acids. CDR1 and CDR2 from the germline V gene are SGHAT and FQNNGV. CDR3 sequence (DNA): TGTGCCAGCAGCTCCGGGACTAGCGGGAGGTTTGTGCAGTTCTTC. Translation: CASSSGTSGRFVQFF.

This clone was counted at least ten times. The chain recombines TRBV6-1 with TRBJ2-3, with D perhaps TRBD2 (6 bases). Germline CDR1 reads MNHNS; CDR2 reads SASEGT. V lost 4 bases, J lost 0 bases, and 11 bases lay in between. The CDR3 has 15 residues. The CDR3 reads CASSVVGSSTDTQYF. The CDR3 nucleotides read TGTGCCAGCAGTGTGGTCGGGAGTAGCACAGATACGCAGTATTTT.

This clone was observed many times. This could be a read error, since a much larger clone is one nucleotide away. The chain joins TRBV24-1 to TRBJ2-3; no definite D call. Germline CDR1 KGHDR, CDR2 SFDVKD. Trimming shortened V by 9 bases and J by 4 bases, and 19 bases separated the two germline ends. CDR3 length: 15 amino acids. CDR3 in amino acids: CATRPCDGRADTQYF. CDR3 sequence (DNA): TGTGCCACCCGCCCGTGTGATGGAAGGGCAGATACGCAGTATTTT.

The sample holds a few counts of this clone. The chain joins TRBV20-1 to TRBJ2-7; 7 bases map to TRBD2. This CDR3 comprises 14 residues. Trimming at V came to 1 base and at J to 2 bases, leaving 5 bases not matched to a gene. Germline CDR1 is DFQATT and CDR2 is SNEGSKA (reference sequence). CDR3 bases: TGCAGTGCTAGAGTTCTAGCGGAGACCTACGAGCAGTACTTC. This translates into CSARVLAETYEQYF.

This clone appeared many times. This CDR3 is CASSFRQGDEKLFF. Here the CDR3 DNA reads TGTGCCAGCAGTTTCAGGCAGGGAGACGAAAAACTGTTTTTT. The genes are TRBV12-3 or TRBV12-4 and TRBJ1-4; tentatively, D is TRBD1 (5 bases). This CDR3 has 14 residues. Trimming shortened V by 3 bases and J by 8 bases, and 13 bases separated the two germline ends.

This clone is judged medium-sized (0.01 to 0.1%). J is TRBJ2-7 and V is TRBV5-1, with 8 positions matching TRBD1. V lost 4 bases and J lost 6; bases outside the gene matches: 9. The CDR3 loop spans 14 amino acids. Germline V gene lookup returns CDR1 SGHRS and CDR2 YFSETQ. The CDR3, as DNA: TGCGCCAGCAGCCGGGGACAGGACCACTCCGAGCAGTACTTC. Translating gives CASSRGQDHSEQYF.